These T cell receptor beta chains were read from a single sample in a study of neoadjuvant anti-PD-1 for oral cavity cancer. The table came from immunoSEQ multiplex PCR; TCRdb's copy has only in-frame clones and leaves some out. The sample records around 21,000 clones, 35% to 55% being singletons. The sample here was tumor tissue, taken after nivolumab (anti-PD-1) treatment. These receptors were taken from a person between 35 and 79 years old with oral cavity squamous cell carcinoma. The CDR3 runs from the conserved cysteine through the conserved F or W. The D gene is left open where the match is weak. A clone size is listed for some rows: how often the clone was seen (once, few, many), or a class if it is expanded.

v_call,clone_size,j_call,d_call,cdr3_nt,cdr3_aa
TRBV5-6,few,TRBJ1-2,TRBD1,TGTGCCAGCAGCTTCGGGACAGGAATAGGCTACACCTTC,CASSFGTGIGYTF
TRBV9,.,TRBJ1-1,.,TGTGCCAGCAGCGTAGGCCGGGGAGACACTGAAGCTTTCTTT,CASSVGRGDTEAFF
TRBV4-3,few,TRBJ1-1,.,TGCGCCAGCAGCCAGGGCAGGGAGGTAGGCACTGAAGCTTTCTTT,CASSQGREVGTEAFF
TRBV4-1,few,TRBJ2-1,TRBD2,TGCGCCAGCAGCTCTCATCCGGGACTAGCGGGGGGGAATGAGCAGTTCTTC,CASSSHPGLAGGNEQFF
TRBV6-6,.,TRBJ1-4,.,TGTGCCAGCAGTTACGGGCCAGGAACGGGAAAACTGTTTTTT,CASSYGPGTGKLFF
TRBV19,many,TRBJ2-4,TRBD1,TGTGCCAGTAGCTTAAATACAGGGGTGGGAAACATTCAGTACTTC,CASSLNTGVGNIQYF
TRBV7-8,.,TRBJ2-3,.,TGTGCCAGCAGCCGTCTAGAGGCTAGCACAGATACGCAGTATTTT,CASSRLEASTDTQYF
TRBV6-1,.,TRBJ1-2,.,TGTGCCAGCAGCCCATTGAGGGGGTTAGGCTACACCTTC,CASSPLRGLGYTF
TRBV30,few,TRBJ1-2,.,TGTGCCTGGAGTGTACTGAACTATGGCTACACCTTC,CAWSVLNYGYTF
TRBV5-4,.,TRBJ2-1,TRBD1,TGTGCCAGCAGCCCACCCCGCGGACAGGGTATGAATGAGCAGTTCTTC,CASSPPRGQGMNEQFF
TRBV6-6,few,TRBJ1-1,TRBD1,TGTGCCAGCGGAGGGACAGGCCTGAACACTGAAGCTTTCTTT,CASGGTGLNTEAFF
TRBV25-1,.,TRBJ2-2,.,TGTGCCAGCAGTGAAAAGACAACACAGAGCTTAACCGGGGAGCTGTTTTTT,CASSEKTTQSLTGELFF
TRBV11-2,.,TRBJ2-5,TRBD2,TGTGCCAGCAGCTTACGGATCCGATTTGTAGCGGGGAATAAAGAGACCCAGTACTTC,CASSLRIRFVAGNKETQYF
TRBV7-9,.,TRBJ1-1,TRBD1,TGTGCCAGCAGGCCTGGACAGGGTCCGAACACTGAAGCTTTCTTT,CASRPGQGPNTEAFF
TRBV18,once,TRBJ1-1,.,TGTGCCAGCTCACCAACCCAGGTCGGCACTGAAGCTTTCTTT,CASSPTQVGTEAFF
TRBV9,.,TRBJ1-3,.,TGTGCCAGCAGCCCGCGTGAGAGGGGCTCTGGAAACACCATATATTTT,CASSPRERGSGNTIYF
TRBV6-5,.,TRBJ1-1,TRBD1,TGTGCCAGCAGTTACCGACAGGGCAACACTGAAGCTTTCTTT,CASSYRQGNTEAFF
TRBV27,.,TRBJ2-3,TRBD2,TGTGCCAGCAGTTTTGTAGCGGGGGGAACAGATACGCAGTATTTT,CASSFVAGGTDTQYF
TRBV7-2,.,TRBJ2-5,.,TGTGCCAGCAGCCTAGGGGGGACCCCCCAAGAGACCCAGTACTTC,CASSLGGTPQETQYF
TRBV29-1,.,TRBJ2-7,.,TGCAGCGTTGGGAGGGACGAGCAGTACTTC,CSVGRDEQYF
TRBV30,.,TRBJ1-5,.,TGTGCCTGGAGTGCGACCAGGGATCAGCCCCAGCATTTT,CAWSATRDQPQHF
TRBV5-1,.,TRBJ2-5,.,TGCGCCAGCAGTAGGGACAGTGGAGGGGAGACCCAGTACTTC,CASSRDSGGETQYF
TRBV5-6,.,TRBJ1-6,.,TGTGCCAGCAGCTTGCCAGTTTATAATTCACCCCTCCACTTT,CASSLPVYNSPLHF
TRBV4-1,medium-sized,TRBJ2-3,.,TGCGCCAGCAGCCAAGATATTGCCCTACCCAGGGATACGCAGTATTTT,CASSQDIALPRDTQYF
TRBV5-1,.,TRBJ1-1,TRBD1,TGCGCCAGCAGCTTGGACTACAGGGGCACTGAAGCTTTCTTT,CASSLDYRGTEAFF
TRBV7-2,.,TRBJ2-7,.,TGTGCCAGCAGCTTAATTCCAGTCTCCTACGAGCAGTACTTC,CASSLIPVSYEQYF
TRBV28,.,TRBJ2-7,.,TGTGCCAGCAGCCCATCGGTCCCGTACGAGCAGTACTTC,CASSPSVPYEQYF
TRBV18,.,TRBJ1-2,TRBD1,TGTGCCAGCTCACCCCGCAAGGGACAGGGGTTCAGCACGGTCTATGGCTACACCTTC,CASSPRKGQGFSTVYGYTF
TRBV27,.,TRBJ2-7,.,TGTGCCAGCAGTTTTGACCCTAGGGCTTCCTACGAGCAGTACTTC,CASSFDPRASYEQYF
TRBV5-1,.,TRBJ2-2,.,TGCGCCAGCAGCGTACAGTTTAACACCGGGGAGCTGTTTTTT,CASSVQFNTGELFF
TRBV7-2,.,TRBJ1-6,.,TGTGCCAGCAGCCTCGACTTGTCCGCCCTCCACTTT,CASSLDLSALHF
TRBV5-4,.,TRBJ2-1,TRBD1,TGTGCCAGCAGCTTGTTTTCGACAGGGAACAATGAGCAGTTCTTC,CASSLFSTGNNEQFF
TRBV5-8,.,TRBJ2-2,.,TGTGCCAGCAGCCAAGAGGAGGGGACCGGGGAGCTGTTTTTT,CASSQEEGTGELFF
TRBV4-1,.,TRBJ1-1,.,TGCGCCAGCAGGGGGAGTCCTAACACTGAAGCTTTCTTT,CASRGSPNTEAFF
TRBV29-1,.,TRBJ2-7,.,TGCAGCGGAGCTAGGGACACTGGCGGAAAGCAGTACTTC,CSGARDTGGKQYF
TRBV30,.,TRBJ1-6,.,TGTGCCTGGAGTGTGGGGAAAGGGGGGGATTCACCCCTCCACTTT,CAWSVGKGGDSPLHF
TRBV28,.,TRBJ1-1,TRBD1,TGTGCCAGCAGTTTATTGGCCCGGGGAGGGGGCATGAACACTGAAGCTTTCTTT,CASSLLARGGGMNTEAFF
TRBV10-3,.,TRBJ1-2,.,TGTGCCATCAGCCAGGGACCCCCTCTCTATGGCTACACCTTC,CAISQGPPLYGYTF
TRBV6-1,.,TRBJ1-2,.,TGTGCCAGCAGTGAAGAGGAGGGAGGTTCCTATGGCTACACCTTC,CASSEEEGGSYGYTF
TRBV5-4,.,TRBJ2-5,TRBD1,TGTGCCAGCAGCTCGGGACAGGGAGGGCAAGAGACCCAGTACTTC,CASSSGQGGQETQYF
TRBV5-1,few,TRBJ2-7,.,TGCGCCAGCAGCGATCAGGGTTACGAGCAGTACTTC,CASSDQGYEQYF
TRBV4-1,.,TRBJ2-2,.,TGCGCCAGCAGCCTGATGCCACCGGGACCGAACACCGGGGAGCTGTTTTTT,CASSLMPPGPNTGELFF
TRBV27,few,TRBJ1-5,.,TGTGCCAGCAGTTTAGATTATAGCAATCAGCCCCAGCATTTT,CASSLDYSNQPQHF
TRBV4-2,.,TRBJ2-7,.,TGTGCCAGCAGCCAAGACAGGGCGGGCGAGCAGTACTTC,CASSQDRAGEQYF
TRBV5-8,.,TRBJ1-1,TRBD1,TGTGCCAGCAGAAACAGGGGGCAAGCTGAAGCTTTCTTT,CASRNRGQAEAFF
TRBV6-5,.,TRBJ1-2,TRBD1,TGTGCCAGCAGTTCACCTGACAGGGGGAACTATGGCTACACCTTC,CASSSPDRGNYGYTF
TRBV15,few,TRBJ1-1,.,TGTGCCACCAGCAGAGATCTAGCAGGGAGGTGGTCTGAAGCTTTCTTT,CATSRDLAGRWSEAFF
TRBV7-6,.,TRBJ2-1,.,TGTGCCAGCAGCCGGGAGTGGAGGGTCAATGAGCAGTTCTTC,CASSREWRVNEQFF
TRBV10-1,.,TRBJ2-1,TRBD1,TGCGCCAGCAGTGCGGACAGGGGAAGGAATGAGCAGTTCTTC,CASSADRGRNEQFF
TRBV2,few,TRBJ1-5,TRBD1,TGTGCCAGCAGTTACAGGGGACCATTCCCTAATCAGCCCCAGCATTTT,CASSYRGPFPNQPQHF